The 27 T cell receptor beta chains presented below share a single source sample, sequenced in a study of T cell repertoires in cytomegalovirus infection. These receptors' targets are unknown. Via MiXCR, TCRdb re-called the reads, giving one row per CDR3 protein. In the table there are about 55,000 distinct CDR3 sequences, roughly a fifth of which are singletons. This specimen consisted of CD8+ T cells from cultured PBMCs, obtained from culture after CMV antigen stimulation. The source is a human donor in good health (CMV status not recorded). Some clones in this sample may be carry-over from other donors' samples.

The chain uses TRBV19 and TRBJ1-1, with D hard to call. Trimming cost V 5 bases and J 2 bases, with 15 bases left between them. This CDR3 has 15 residues. The germline V gene encodes CDR1 LNHDA and CDR2 SQIVND (reference sequence). CDR3 in amino acids: CASSSPGAKNTEAFF. The CDR3 DNA follows: TGTGCCAGTAGTTCTCCGGGAGCAAAAAACACTGAAGCTTTCTTT.

The chain recombines TRBV27 with TRBJ1-5, with 9 nucleotides matching TRBD1. Germline V gives CDR1 MNHEY, CDR2 SMNVEV (reference sequence). The CDR3 covers 17 residues. Trimming at V came to 3 bases and at J to 2 bases, leaving 8 bases not matched to a gene. CDR3: CASSFGGQGGGNQPQHF. In DNA form, the CDR3 reads TGTGCCAGCAGTTTCGGGGGACAGGGAGGTGGCAATCAGCCCCAGCATTTT.

This clonotype was counted at least ten times. The chain uses TRBV2 and TRBJ1-2, with 10 bases aligning to TRBD1. Unmatched junction bases numbered 10, after V lost 6 bases and J lost 6 bases. CDR3 length: 15 amino acids. Germline V gene sequence: CDR1 SNHLY, CDR2 FYNNEI. The CDR3 protein is CASRRSTGGGHGYTF. As DNA, the CDR3 is TGTGCCAGCAGAAGATCGACAGGGGGCGGCCATGGCTACACCTTC.

This clonotype was seen a handful of times. The rearrangement joins TRBV11-2 to TRBJ2-3; D ambiguous. Deletions cut 5 bases from V and 3 bases from J, with 9 bases between. Germline V gene data show CDR1 as SGHAT and CDR2 as FQNNGV. The CDR3 contains 13 residues. This CDR3 reads CASSPRRTDTQYF. DNA of the CDR3: TGTGCCAGCAGCCCTCGACGTACAGATACGCAGTATTTT. Full variable domain (missing parts from reference TRBV11-2 and TRBJ2-3): EAGVAQSPRYKIIEKRQSVAFWCNPISGHATLYWYQQILGQGPKLLIQFQNNGVVDDSQLPKDRFSAERLKGVDSTLKIQPAKLEDSAVYLCASSPRRTDTQYFGPGTRLTVL.

The J gene is TRBJ1-1, the V gene TRBV7-8; D is perhaps TRBD1 (6 bases). Germline V gene data show CDR1 as SGHVS and CDR2 as FQNEAQ. V dropped 4 bases and J dropped 5 bases, with 8 bases sitting between them. This CDR3 has 12 amino acids. CDR3 loop: CASSYRDTEAFF. The CDR3 DNA is TGTGCCAGCAGCTACAGGGATACTGAAGCTTTCTTT.

This clonotype was observed a handful of times. This chain connects TRBV7-2 to TRBJ2-7; 15 positions agree with TRBD2. This CDR3 contains 17 residues. Germline CDR1 SGHTA, CDR2 FQGNSA. J lost 1 base, V lost 4 bases, and 5 bases had no gene match. The CDR3 loop is CASSSGLAGGRSYEQYF. The CDR3 nucleotides read TGTGCCAGCAGCTCGGGACTAGCGGGGGGTAGGTCCTACGAGCAGTACTTC.

This clonotype was seen many times. The rearrangement uses TRBV27 and TRBJ1-1, with TRBD1 as a possible D gene (5 bases). V lost 0 bases to trimming and J lost 4 bases, with 9 bases between them. Germline V CDR1 and CDR2: MNHEY, SMNVEV (reference sequence). The CDR3 is 14 residues long. CDR3 in amino acids: CASSLSGGITEAFF. DNA for the CDR3: TGTGCCAGCAGTTTATCTGGGGGTATCACTGAAGCTTTCTTT.

In this sample, this clonotype turned up a few times. The V and J genes are TRBV6-5 and TRBJ2-1; 9 nucleotides match TRBD2. CDR3 length equals 15 residues. The J segment lost 7 bases and the V segment lost 7 bases, leaving 11 bases of the junction unmatched. Looked up from germline, CDR1 is MNHEY and CDR2 is SVGAGI. DNA of the CDR3: TGTGCCAGCAAGATAGCGGGAGCCCGGCCTAATGAGCAGTTCTTC. Translating gives CASKIAGARPNEQFF.

This clonotype was observed a few times. The chain joins TRBV27 to TRBJ1-1; 10 bases are shared with TRBD1. CDR1 is MNHEY, CDR2 SMNVEV, per germline (reference sequence). The J segment lost 3 bases and the V segment lost 5 bases, leaving 6 bases of the junction unmatched. The CDR3 extends over 15 amino acids. In DNA form, the CDR3 reads TGTGCCAGCAGTCGCGACAGGGGGCTAGACACTGAAGCTTTCTTT. It specifies CASSRDRGLDTEAFF.

Only a few counts were recorded for this clonotype. The chain combines TRBV20-1 with TRBJ2-3; 13 bases fit TRBD2. The CDR3 has 17 residues. V was pared by 3 bases and J by 2 bases, with 8 bases of the junction left unmatched. CDR1 DFQATT and CDR2 SNEGSKA come from the germline V gene (reference sequence). This chain's CDR3 is CSARTSGGRLDTDTQYF. The DNA of the CDR3 is TGCAGTGCTAGGACTAGCGGGGGGCGCTTGGACACAGATACGCAGTATTTT.

The chain carries TRBV27 and TRBJ2-1, with D possibly TRBD2 on 6 matching bases. The V and J ends lost 3 bases and 4 bases respectively, with 13 bases between them. The germline V gene has CDR1 MNHEY and CDR2 SMNVEV (reference sequence). The CDR3 is made up of 15 amino acids. The CDR3 protein is CASSFRVEGYNEQFF. DNA of the CDR3: TGTGCCAGCAGTTTCAGGGTGGAGGGTTACAATGAGCAGTTCTTC.

A note on this clonotype: This may arise from a read error, as a much more abundant clone is one base away. The chain is built from TRBV6-1 and TRBJ1-5, with D uncertain. This CDR3 has 14 residues. V was cut by 6 bases and J by 5 bases, with 14 bases left in between. Looked up from germline, CDR1 is MNHNS and CDR2 is SASEGT. In DNA form, the CDR3 reads TGTGCCAGCAGCCCGGGAGGGATCTATCAGCCCCAGCATTTT. It translates to CASSPGGIYQPQHF.

This clonotype has more than one count but fewer than ten. The chain employs TRBV6-2 or TRBV6-3 and TRBJ1-1; 7 bases fit TRBD1. The CDR3 consists of 13 residues. Losses at the gene ends were 5 bases for V and 4 bases for J; bases not matched to a gene: 4. In germline, CDR1 is MNHEY, CDR2 SVGEGT. The CDR3 loop is CASSPTGFTEAFF. The CDR3 DNA is TGTGCCAGCAGTCCGACAGGGTTCACTGAAGCTTTCTTT.

V and J are TRBV7-9 and TRBJ1-1, with D perhaps TRBD1 (6 bases). With 0 bases removed from V and 8 bases from J, the gap between germline ends came to 13 bases. The CDR3 extends over 14 amino acids. Per germline, CDR1 SEHNR and CDR2 FQNEAQ (reference sequence). Written as DNA, the CDR3 is TGTGCCAGCAGCTTAGCGGGGGCAGGGCGAGAAGCTTTCTTT. This codes for CASSLAGAGREAFF.

This clonotype was detected only a few times. The chain carries TRBV27 and TRBJ2-7, with no clear D. CDR1 MNHEY and CDR2 SMNVEV come from the germline V gene (reference sequence). Trimming pared 4 bases from V and 7 bases from J, leaving 14 bases between. This CDR3 is 13 amino acids long. The CDR3 reads CASSSTPAREQYF. In nucleotides, the CDR3 is TGTGCCAGCAGTTCGACACCGGCCAGGGAGCAGTACTTC.

V gene TRBV7-9 combines with J gene TRBJ1-6; no clear D. Trimming stripped 5 bases from V and 5 bases from J, with 25 bases between. This CDR3 region has 19 residues. The germline V gene has CDR1 SEHNR and CDR2 FQNEAQ (reference sequence). CDR3 bases: TGTGCCAGCAGCGCAACTACACTTTCGGGCGCCGGGAATAATTCACCCCTCCACTTT. It encodes CASSATTLSGAGNNSPLHF. The full variable domain, in which reference TRBV7-9 and TRBJ1-6 provide the parts outside the CDR3, is DTGVSQNPRHKITKRGQNVTFRCDPISEHNRLYWYRQTLGQGPEFLTYFQNEAQLEKSRLLSDRFSAERPKGSFSTLEIQRTEQGDSAMYLCASSATTLSGAGNNSPLHFGNGTRLTVT.

This clonotype was observed a handful of times. The rearrangement links TRBV4-3 to TRBJ1-3; D unresolved. CDR3 length: 16 amino acids. The germline V gene encodes CDR1 LGHNA and CDR2 YSLEER. With 2 bases removed from V and 0 bases from J, the gap between germline ends came to 11 bases. The CDR3 region is CASSQKGLHSGNTIYF. The CDR3 DNA sequence: TGCGCCAGCAGCCAAAAAGGTTTGCACTCTGGAAACACCATATATTTT.

This clonotype has more than one count but fewer than ten. V gene TRBV27 combines with J gene TRBJ1-6; TRBD1 might be the D (6 bases). This CDR3 spans 16 amino acids. Trimming left V 6 bases short and J 8 bases short, with 20 bases between. The germline V gene encodes CDR1 MNHEY and CDR2 SMNVEV (reference sequence). CDR3 DNA sequence: TGTGCCAGCAGACTCTCCGGGCGGGGGCTTTATTCACCCCTCCACTTT. The encoded protein is CASRLSGRGLYSPLHF.

This clonotype was found many times. The chain recombines TRBV7-8 with TRBJ2-5, with D tentatively TRBD1 or TRBD2 (6 bases each). The V end was cut by 5 bases, the J end by 7 bases, with 26 bases between. Germline loops: CDR1 SGHVS, CDR2 FQNEAQ. CDR3 length: 17 residues. The CDR3 sequence: CASSLASGAGGSWTQYF. The CDR3 DNA follows: TGTGCCAGCAGCCTGGCTTCGGGGGCCGGGGGTAGTTGGACCCAGTACTTC.

This clonotype has a handful of counts. The chain joins TRBV6-1 to TRBJ1-5; D remains unclear. The CDR3 is 12 amino acids. Germline V gene data show CDR1 as MNHNS and CDR2 as SASEGT. Trimming stripped 7 bases from V and 2 bases from J, with 6 bases between. The CDR3 spells CASMGGNQPQHF. CDR3 nucleotide sequence: TGTGCCAGCATGGGAGGCAATCAGCCCCAGCATTTT.

The table lists this clonotype with a few counts. The J gene is TRBJ1-5, the V gene TRBV11-2, with 8 bases that match TRBD1. The V gene end was trimmed by 4 bases and the J gene end by 5 bases; junction bases not matched to a gene: 7. Germline CDR1 SGHAT, CDR2 FQNNGV. The length of the CDR3 is 15 residues. The CDR3 DNA sequence: TGTGCCAGCAGCTCACGGACAGGGAACGATCAGCCCCAGCATTTT. Its translation: CASSSRTGNDQPQHF.

The V call is TRBV6-5, the J call TRBJ2-7; 9 nucleotides line up with TRBD1. This CDR3 has 15 amino acids. Per the germline V gene, CDR1 is MNHEY and CDR2 is SVGAGI. The V gene end was trimmed by 0 bases and the J gene end by 3 bases; junction bases not matched to a gene: 3. In DNA form, the CDR3 reads TGTGCCAGCAGTTACTCGACAGGGGGGAGCTACGAGCAGTACTTC. This sequence encodes CASSYSTGGSYEQYF.

This clonotype was observed a few times. The chain couples TRBV7-6 to TRBJ2-5, with 10 bases lining up with TRBD2. The CDR3 is 16 amino acids. With V trimmed by 2 bases and J by 4 bases, 7 bases remained unmatched. Germline V gene data show CDR1 as SGHVS and CDR2 as FNYEAQ. CDR3 sequence: CASSLRTSGFLETQYF. CDR3 bases: TGTGCCAGCAGCTTAAGGACTAGCGGCTTTTTAGAGACCCAGTACTTC.

This clonotype was seen repeatedly, ten times or more. J is TRBJ2-2 and V is TRBV24-1; 7 positions match TRBD1. With 7 bases clipped from V and 2 bases from J, the junction kept 3 bases outside the gene matches. The CDR3 consists of 14 residues. Germline lookup yields CDR1 KGHDR and CDR2 SFDVKD. The CDR3 DNA reads as TGTGCCACCAGAGACAGGGCAAACACCGGGGAGCTGTTTTTT. Protein sequence: CATRDRANTGELFF.

The chain carries TRBV27 and TRBJ2-1, with 9 bases matching TRBD2. CDR1 is MNHEY and CDR2 is SMNVEV in the germline V gene (reference sequence). The V gene end was trimmed by 6 bases and the J gene end by 6 bases; junction bases not matched to a gene: 9. CDR3 size: 15 residues. The CDR3 here is CASSRPGLASNEQFF. The CDR3 DNA reads TGTGCCAGCAGCCGACCTGGACTAGCGAGCAATGAGCAGTTCTTC.

This clonotype has just a few counts. The CDR3 loop is CASSPQHYNEQFF. The CDR3 coding sequence is TGTGCCAGCAGCCCTCAGCACTACAATGAGCAGTTCTTC. The V call is TRBV11-3, the J call TRBJ2-1; D not resolved. The CDR3 totals 13 residues. From germline, CDR1 is SGHNT and CDR2 YENEEA. The V and J ends lost 5 bases and 3 bases respectively, with 8 bases between them.

V is TRBV7-7 and J is TRBJ2-5; D is undetermined. There are 14 residues in the CDR3. V dropped 1 base and J dropped 5 bases, with 11 bases sitting between them. Germline CDR1 reads SSHAT; CDR2 reads FNYEAQ (reference sequence). CDR3 sequence reads: CASSLGGFWETQYF. For the CDR3, the DNA is TGTGCCAGCAGCTTAGGGGGTTTCTGGGAGACCCAGTACTTC. Complete variable domain (other parts from reference TRBV7-7 and TRBJ2-5): GAGVSQSPRYKVTKRGQDVTLRCDPISSHATLYWYQQALGQGPEFLTYFNYEAQPDKSGLPSDRFSAERPEGSISTLTIQRTEQRDSAMYRCASSLGGFWETQYFGPGTRLLVL.